Listed below are T cell receptor beta chains from one sample, sequenced in a study. MiXCR was run by TCRdb on the RT-PCR reads, yielding one entry per CDR3 protein. The sample holds 650,000 to 800,000 distinct CDR3 sequences, 12% to 15% seen once. Material for sequencing was memory CD4+ T cells from blood. The receptors shown here come from a female donor in good health, serving as a healthy control. Both conserved end residues are part of each CDR3. Fields, in order: J gene, clone size, V gene, D gene, CDR3 protein, CDR3 DNA. D genes are given only for firm matches. A clone size is listed for some rows: how often the clone was seen (once, few, many), or a class if it is expanded.

TRBJ2-4 . TRBV20-1 . CSAVEIQLAKNIQYF TGCAGTGCTGTCGAGATCCAACTAGCCAAAAACATTCAGTACTTC
TRBJ1-2 . TRBV5-1 . CASSLGHEPYGYTF TGCGCCAGCAGCTTGGGACACGAGCCCTATGGCTACACCTTC
TRBJ2-6 many TRBV24-1 . CATSDFRSGANVLTF TGTGCCACCAGTGATTTTAGGTCCGGGGCCAACGTCCTGACTTTC
TRBJ1-2 . TRBV6-5 . CASSYPGAGYGYTF TGTGCCAGCAGTTACCCGGGGGCAGGCTATGGCTACACCTTC
TRBJ1-1 . TRBV20-1 . CSARDNRDTEAFF TGCAGTGCTAGAGATAACAGGGACACTGAAGCTTTCTTT
TRBJ2-1 . TRBV4-3 . CASSHRPGTEQFF TGCGCCAGCAGCCACCGACCTGGGACGGAGCAGTTCTTC
TRBJ2-5 . TRBV10-3 . CAISESRGVRETQYF TGTGCCATCAGTGAGTCTCGTGGGGTTAGGGAGACCCAGTACTTC
TRBJ1-5 . TRBV6-2/TRBV6-3 . CASSRPDSINQPQHF TGTGCCAGCAGCCGCCCGGACAGCATAAATCAGCCCCAGCATTTT
TRBJ2-2 . TRBV19 TRBD2 CASSTSQLAGVPGELFF TGTGCCAGTAGTACCTCCCAACTAGCGGGAGTACCCGGGGAGCTGTTTTTT
TRBJ1-1 many TRBV29-1 . CSVRRDTEAFF TGCAGCGTTCGCAGGGACACTGAAGCTTTCTTT
TRBJ2-3 many TRBV20-1 . CSAPMRFLTDTQYF TGCAGTGCCCCGATGAGGTTTCTCACAGATACGCAGTATTTT
TRBJ1-2 few TRBV5-5 TRBD1 CASSLGRGRGNYGYTF TGTGCCAGCAGCTTGGGCAGGGGGCGAGGAAACTATGGCTACACCTTC
TRBJ2-7 . TRBV6-5 . CASSYSLDFEQYF TGTGCCAGCAGTTACTCATTGGACTTTGAGCAGTACTTC
TRBJ2-3 many TRBV20-1 TRBD2 CSANQGLADTDTQYF TGCAGTGCTAATCAGGGACTAGCGGACACAGATACGCAGTATTTT
TRBJ2-5 . TRBV3-1 TRBD1 CASSQADRDSETQYF TGTGCCAGCAGCCAAGCGGACAGGGACAGCGAGACCCAGTACTTC
TRBJ2-1 many TRBV29-1 TRBD1 CSVAKGANEQFF TGCAGCGTAGCGAAGGGGGCCAATGAGCAGTTCTTC
TRBJ2-3 few TRBV20-1 . CSARGDTASTDTQYF TGCAGTGCTAGAGGAGACACCGCTAGCACAGATACGCAGTATTTT
TRBJ2-2 few TRBV6-5 TRBD2 CASSLAGGSDTGELFF TGTGCCAGCAGCTTAGCGGGAGGGTCGGACACCGGGGAGCTGTTTTTT
TRBJ2-1 . TRBV6-2/TRBV6-3 . CASSSNLHAATYNEQFF TGTGCCAGCAGTTCCAACCTACACGCAGCCACCTACAATGAGCAGTTCTTC
TRBJ2-2 . TRBV5-1 . CASSLGLAWDTGELFF TGCGCCAGCAGCTTGGGGCTAGCGTGGGACACCGGGGAGCTGTTTTTT
TRBJ1-1 . TRBV7-9 . CASSSNSQGEAFF TGTGCCAGCAGCTCCAACTCTCAGGGTGAAGCTTTCTTT
TRBJ2-3 . TRBV6-1 . CASSPIGGTDTQYF TGTGCCAGCAGCCCTATAGGGGGCACAGATACGCAGTATTTT
TRBJ1-2 many TRBV6-2/TRBV6-3 . CASSKPRGPVHSGYTF TGTGCCAGCAGTAAACCCCGGGGCCCGGTACACTCCGGCTACACCTTC
TRBJ1-2 . TRBV7-9 TRBD1 CASSPPAGGPYGYTF TGTGCCAGCAGCCCCCCGGCAGGGGGCCCCTATGGCTACACCTTC
TRBJ2-3 few TRBV18 TRBD1 CASSPVGTGHTDTQYF TGTGCCAGCTCACCAGTAGGGACAGGGCACACAGATACGCAGTATTTT
TRBJ2-5 few TRBV7-9 . CASSLGQLAETQYF TGTGCCAGCAGCTTGGGTCAGCTGGCAGAGACCCAGTACTTC
TRBJ2-2 . TRBV6-5 TRBD1 CASSFQGTAGNTGELFF TGTGCCAGCAGTTTCCAAGGGACAGCCGGCAACACCGGGGAGCTGTTTTTT
TRBJ2-2 many TRBV5-1 TRBD2 CASSELAEGGELFF TGCGCCAGCAGCGAGCTAGCGGAGGGCGGGGAGCTGTTTTTT
TRBJ2-5 . TRBV6-2/TRBV6-3 . CASRTHNQETQYF TGTGCCAGCAGGACCCACAACCAAGAGACCCAGTACTTC
TRBJ2-1 many TRBV7-6 TRBD2 CASSSLAGGGYNEQFF TGTGCCAGCAGCTCTCTAGCGGGGGGTGGGTACAATGAGCAGTTCTTC
TRBJ2-1 few TRBV3-1 . CASSPSRLSNEQFF TGTGCCAGCAGCCCCAGCCGCCTTTCCAATGAGCAGTTCTTC
TRBJ2-7 many TRBV10-3 TRBD2 CAISERGGKSYEQYF TGTGCCATCAGTGAGCGGGGGGGGAAGTCCTACGAGCAGTACTTC
TRBJ2-7 many TRBV7-2 TRBD2 CASSLNAGDEQYF TGTGCCAGCAGCTTAAATGCGGGGGACGAGCAGTACTTC
TRBJ1-1 few TRBV12-3/TRBV12-4 . CASSLIGRAYGGEAFF TGTGCCAGCAGTTTAATCGGCAGGGCCTACGGGGGTGAAGCTTTCTTT
TRBJ2-3 many TRBV5-1 . CASSLADSTDTQYF TGCGCCAGCAGCTTAGCGGACTCCACAGATACGCAGTATTTT
TRBJ2-5 . TRBV20-1 TRBD2 CSARDHSSGFQETQYF TGCAGTGCTAGAGATCACTCTAGCGGGTTCCAAGAGACCCAGTACTTC
TRBJ1-3 many TRBV29-1 . CSVLTGNTIYF TGCAGCGTTCTAACAGGAAACACCATATATTTT
TRBJ2-7 few TRBV6-1 TRBD2 CASKSSASGSSEQYF TGTGCCAGCAAGAGTTCGGCTAGCGGGAGTTCCGAGCAGTACTTC
TRBJ2-5 . TRBV10-3 . CAIGRGGETQYF TGTGCCATCGGACGTGGCGGGGAGACCCAGTACTTC
TRBJ1-1 . TRBV12-3/TRBV12-4 . CASSHSVAQTSFF TGTGCCAGCAGTCACTCTGTAGCGCAGACATCTTTCTTT
TRBJ1-5 . TRBV6-2/TRBV6-3 . CASSHTELGQPQHF TGTGCCAGCAGCCATACGGAATTGGGACAGCCCCAGCATTTT
TRBJ1-2 . TRBV6-1 . CASSEAGNLIYGYTF TGTGCCAGCAGTGAAGCCGGGAACTTAATTTATGGCTACACCTTC
TRBJ2-1 few TRBV12-3/TRBV12-4 . CASSLIGRGNEQFF TGTGCCAGCAGTTTAATAGGCAGGGGAAATGAGCAGTTCTTC
TRBJ1-5 many TRBV20-1 TRBD1 CSARTGNQPQHF TGCAGTGCTAGGACAGGGAATCAGCCCCAGCATTTT
TRBJ2-3 few TRBV30 . CAWSAGEPTDTQYF TGTGCCTGGAGTGCCGGGGAGCCAACAGATACGCAGTATTTT
TRBJ2-7 . TRBV18 . CASSPGELGGEQYF TGTGCCAGCTCACCGGGAGAGCTAGGTGGGGAGCAGTACTTC
TRBJ1-5 . TRBV20-1 . CSAREDRRYSNQPQHF TGCAGTGCTCGGGAAGACAGGCGTTATAGCAATCAGCCCCAGCATTTT
TRBJ1-4 few TRBV20-1 . CSARVPGHNEKLFF TGCAGTGCTAGAGTCCCGGGACATAATGAAAAACTGTTTTTT
TRBJ2-2 . TRBV20-1 TRBD2 CSARGAGVVTGELFF TGCAGTGCCAGAGGAGCGGGAGTTGTCACCGGGGAGCTGTTTTTT